This T cell receptor (beta chain) was recovered during a study of metastatic and nonmetastatic thyroid tumors. Study-wide context: From malignant and benign thyroid patients, repertoires in blood and in tumor or nodule tissue were compared.

This clone came up a few times. Its antigen is unidentified. V lost 0 bases, J lost 7 bases, and 7 bases stayed unmatched. Germline V lookup: CDR1 MGHRA, CDR2 YSYEKL. This CDR3 region has 15 residues. Original processing methods: Differences in CDR3 between clinicopathological groups were drawn on to build a classifier intended to discriminate distant-metastatic papillary thyroid cancer patients. MiXCR re-clonotyped the PCR reads for TCRdb. TCRdb, not the authors, supplied the V and J calls. In the table there are around 28,000 clones, 3.7% of which are singletons. Findings and caveats of the study: Across blood and tumor, TCR beta diversity in malignant thyroid tumors was reportedly significantly higher than in benign nodules.

Thyroid surgery was performed in patients who had received no treatment beforehand. The rearrangement joins TRBV4-1 to TRBJ1-2; 8 bases are a match to TRBD1. The source material was blood. This clonotype was sampled from a male donor with papillary thyroid cancer or a benign thyroid nodule (not recorded which). Some clones in this sample may be carry-over from other donors' samples. In DNA, the CDR3 is TGCGCCAGCAGCCAAGACGCAGGGGGCGGTGGTGGCTACACCTTC. It encodes CASSQDAGGGGGYTF.